This TCR beta chain was found in a study of cytomegalovirus exposure and HLA in healthy donors. The CDR3 is 16 residues long. From germline, CDR1 is SGHTA and CDR2 FQGNSA. The V and J ends lost 5 bases and 3 bases, in that order; junction bases with no gene match: 9. General study findings and limits: An analysis that came later showed most CMV-associated TCR beta chains appearing HLA-restricted. Presence/absence results assume similar sequencing depth per donor, which may not hold.

About this clone: Antigen unknown.

13 Jbeta primers and 60 Vbeta primers were used for the PCR. Clones were read by immunoSEQ multiplex PCR, and TCRdb kept only the in-frame ones, dropping some. Among roughly 180,000 clones, about four fifths were seen once, and the ten largest hold 4.5% to 7.5%. The clonotype was recovered from a woman in her twenties or thirties in good health and CMV-seropositive. The source material was PBMCs. The chain carries TRBV7-2 and TRBJ2-3; 9 positions agree with TRBD1. In DNA, the CDR3 is TGTGCCAGCAGCCCAACCACAGGGGGCCGGACAGATACGCAGTATTTT. Its protein product is CASSPTTGGRTDTQYF.